The sequence of this TCR beta chain was determined in a study of beta chain features in type 1 diabetes. General study points: VDJ junctions sequenced from type 1 diabetes patients showed fewer insertions and more deletions. A potential PCR bias toward shorter templates would be equal in patient and control samples. There was a moderate but significant shortening of TCRB CDR3s in all four CD4+ subsets of Type 1 diabetes patients. The naive, central memory and Treg TCRB repertoires looked more alike in patients than they did in healthy donors.

Sequenced material consisted of expressed TCRB transcripts (all of the isolated RNA was reverse transcribed). The repertoire was sequenced with immunoSEQ multiplex PCR; TCRdb's copy has only in-frame clones and lacks some. The data contain hundreds of thousands of clones, about an eighth of them singletons. This clone was detected only a few times. As yet, its antigen is unknown. Germline CDR1 GTSNPN, CDR2 SVGIG (reference sequence). The CDR3 is made up of 16 amino acids. The J segment lost 0 bases and the V segment lost 2 bases, leaving 6 bases of the junction unmatched. The V and J genes are TRBV30 and TRBJ2-1; 8 positions match TRBD2. This TCR came from a man between 18 and 35 years old with type 1 diabetes. The sample was naive CD4+ T cells from blood. CDR3 nucleotides: TGTGCCTGGAGTCCTTTAGCGGGGAGCTCCTACAATGAGCAGTTCTTC. Its protein product is CAWSPLAGSSYNEQFF.